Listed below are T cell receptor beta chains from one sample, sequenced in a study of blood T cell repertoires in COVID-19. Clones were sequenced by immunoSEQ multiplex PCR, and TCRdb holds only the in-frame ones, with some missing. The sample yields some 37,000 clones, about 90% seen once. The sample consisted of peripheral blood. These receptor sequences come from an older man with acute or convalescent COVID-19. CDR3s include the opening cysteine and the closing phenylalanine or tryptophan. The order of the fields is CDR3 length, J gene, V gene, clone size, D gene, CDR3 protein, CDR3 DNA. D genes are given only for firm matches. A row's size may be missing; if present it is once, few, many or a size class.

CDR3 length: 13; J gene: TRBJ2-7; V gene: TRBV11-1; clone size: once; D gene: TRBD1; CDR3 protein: CASSTGQTYEQYF; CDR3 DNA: TGTGCCAGCAGCACGGGACAGACCTACGAGCAGTACTTC
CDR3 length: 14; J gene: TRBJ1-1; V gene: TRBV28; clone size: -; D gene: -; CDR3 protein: CASRGLAGQLEAFF; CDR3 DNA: TGTGCCAGCAGGGGGTTGGCGGGGCAGCTTGAAGCTTTCTTT
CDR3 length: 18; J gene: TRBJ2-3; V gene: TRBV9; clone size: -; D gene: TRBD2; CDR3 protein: CASSARGGRLASTDTQYF; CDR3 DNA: TGTGCCAGCAGCGCTCGGGGCGGGAGGTTGGCGAGCACAGATACGCAGTATTTT
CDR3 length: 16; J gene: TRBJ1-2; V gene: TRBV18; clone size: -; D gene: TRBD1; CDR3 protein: CASSPGTAQGGYGYTF; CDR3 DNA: TGTGCCAGCTCACCCGGGACAGCCCAAGGTGGATATGGCTACACCTTC
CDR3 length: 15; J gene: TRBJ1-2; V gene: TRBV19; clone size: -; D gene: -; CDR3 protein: CASSTSSSGENGYTF; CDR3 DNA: TGTGCCAGTAGTACCTCGTCAAGCGGTGAGAATGGCTACACCTTC
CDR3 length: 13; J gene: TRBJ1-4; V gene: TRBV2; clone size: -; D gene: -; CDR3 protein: CATGGTSYEKLFF; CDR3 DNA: TGTGCCACGGGAGGAACGTCTTACGAAAAACTGTTTTTT
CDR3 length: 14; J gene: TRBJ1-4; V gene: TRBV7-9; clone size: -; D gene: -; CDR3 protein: CASSLGSNNEKLFF; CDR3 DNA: TGTGCCAGCAGCCTCGGGAGTAATAATGAAAAACTGTTTTTT
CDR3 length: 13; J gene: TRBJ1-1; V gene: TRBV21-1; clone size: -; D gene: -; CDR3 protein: CASSKIRCGEAFF; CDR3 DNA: TGTGCCAGCAGCAAGATCAGGTGTGGTGAAGCTTTCTTT
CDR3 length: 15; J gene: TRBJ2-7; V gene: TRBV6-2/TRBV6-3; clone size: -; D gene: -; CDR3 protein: CASSFPSWESYEQYF; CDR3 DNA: TGTGCCAGCAGTTTCCCCAGCTGGGAGTCCTACGAGCAGTACTTC
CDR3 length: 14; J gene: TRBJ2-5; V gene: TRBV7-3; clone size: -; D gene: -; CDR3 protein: CASSLGGAQETQYF; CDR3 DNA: TGTGCCAGCAGCTTAGGGGGGGCGCAGGAGACCCAGTACTTC
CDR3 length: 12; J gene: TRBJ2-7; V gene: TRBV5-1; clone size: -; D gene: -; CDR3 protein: CASSLGTAEQYF; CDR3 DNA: TGCGCCAGCAGCTTAGGGACTGCCGAGCAGTACTTC